This TCR beta chain was sequenced in a study of cytomegalovirus exposure and HLA in healthy donors. The study ran its PCR with 60 Vbeta and 13 Jbeta primers. Sequencing was performed with immunoSEQ multiplex PCR; in TCRdb, only in-frame clones are kept and a portion is missing. The table includes about 160,000 clones, approximately 82% detected once. Regarding the study as a whole: It is likely that the observed cluster of highly shared sequence variants was a sequencing artifact. Across donors, presence/absence analyses took sequencing depth to be roughly uniform.

This clone occurred a few times. The target antigen is unknown. Other nucleotide sequences in the sample specify the same CDR3. Sequencing was carried out using PBMCs. The TCR was taken from a male donor in good health and CMV-seropositive.

The CDR3 DNA reads as TGCGCCAGCAGCTTGGACAGGTACGAGCAGTACTTC. It encodes CASSLDRYEQYF. This rearrangement joins TRBV5-1 to TRBJ2-7; TRBD1 is a possible D gene (5 bases). Germline loops: CDR1 SGHRS, CDR2 YFSETQ. This CDR3 has 12 residues. Trimming cost V 0 bases and J 4 bases, with 5 bases left between them.